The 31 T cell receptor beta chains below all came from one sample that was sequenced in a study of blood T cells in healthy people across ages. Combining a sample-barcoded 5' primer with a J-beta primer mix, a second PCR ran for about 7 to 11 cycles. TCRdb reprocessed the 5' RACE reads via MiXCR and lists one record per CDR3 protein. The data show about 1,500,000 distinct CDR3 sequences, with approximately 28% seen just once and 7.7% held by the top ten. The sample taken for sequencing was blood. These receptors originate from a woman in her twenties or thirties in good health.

CDR3 in amino acids: CASSNERGFANTQYF. The DNA for the CDR3 is TGTGCCAGCAGCAATGAGCGGGGGTTCGCGAATACGCAGTATTTT. The chain uses TRBV21-1 and TRBJ2-3; the D call in the table, TRBD2, was not verified against the DNA. TRBV21-1 is flagged as a pseudogene. The CDR3 length is 15 residues.

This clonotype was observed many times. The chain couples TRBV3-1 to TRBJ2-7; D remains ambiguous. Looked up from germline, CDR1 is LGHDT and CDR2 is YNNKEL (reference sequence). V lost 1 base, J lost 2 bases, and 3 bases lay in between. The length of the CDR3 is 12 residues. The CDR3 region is CASSQAAYEQYF. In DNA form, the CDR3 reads TGTGCCAGCAGCCAAGCTGCCTACGAGCAGTACTTC.

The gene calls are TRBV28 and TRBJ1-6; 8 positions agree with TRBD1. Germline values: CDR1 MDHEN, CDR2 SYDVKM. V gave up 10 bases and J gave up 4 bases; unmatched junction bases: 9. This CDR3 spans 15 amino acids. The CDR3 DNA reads TGTGCCACCGAAACAGGGGGAAGGTATAATTCACCCCTCCACTTT. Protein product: CATETGGRYNSPLHF.

CDR3 in DNA: TGCGCCAGCAGCTTGGCTGCTAGCGGGGGCATCTACAATGAGCAGTTCTTC. Its translation: CASSLAASGGIYNEQFF. The chain combines TRBV5-1 with TRBJ2-1; 10 positions agree with TRBD2. V was pared by 0 bases and J by 3 bases, with 6 bases of the junction left unmatched. The V gene's germline CDR1 is SGHRS and CDR2 YFSETQ. The CDR3 has 17 amino acids.

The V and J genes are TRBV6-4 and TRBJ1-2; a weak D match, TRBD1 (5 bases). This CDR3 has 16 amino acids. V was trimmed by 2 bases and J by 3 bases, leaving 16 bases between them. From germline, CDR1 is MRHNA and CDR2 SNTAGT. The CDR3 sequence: CASSDGGDSADYGYTF. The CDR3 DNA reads TGTGCCAGCAGTGACGGTGGTGACAGCGCGGACTATGGCTACACCTTC.

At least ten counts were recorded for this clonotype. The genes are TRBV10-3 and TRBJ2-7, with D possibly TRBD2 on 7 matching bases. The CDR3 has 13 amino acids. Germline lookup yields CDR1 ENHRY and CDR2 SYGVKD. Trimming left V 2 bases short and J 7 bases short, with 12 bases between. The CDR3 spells CAISEVGGGEQYF. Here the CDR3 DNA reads TGTGCCATCAGTGAGGTAGGGGGAGGGGAGCAGTACTTC.

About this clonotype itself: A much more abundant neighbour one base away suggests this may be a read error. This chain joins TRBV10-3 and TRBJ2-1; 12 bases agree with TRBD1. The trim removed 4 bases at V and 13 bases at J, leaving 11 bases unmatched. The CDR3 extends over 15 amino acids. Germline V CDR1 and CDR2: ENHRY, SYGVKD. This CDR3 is CAISGRDRGRETQFF. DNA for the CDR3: TGTGCCATCAGTGGCCGGGACAGGGGGCGAGAGACCCAGTTCTTC.

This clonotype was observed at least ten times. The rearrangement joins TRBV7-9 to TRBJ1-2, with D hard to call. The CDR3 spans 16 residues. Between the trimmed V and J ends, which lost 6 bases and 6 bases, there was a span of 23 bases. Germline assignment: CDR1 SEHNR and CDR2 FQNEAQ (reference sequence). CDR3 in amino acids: CASSNPLVREFNGYTF. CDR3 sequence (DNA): TGTGCCAGCAGTAACCCATTGGTTCGGGAGTTTAATGGCTACACCTTC.

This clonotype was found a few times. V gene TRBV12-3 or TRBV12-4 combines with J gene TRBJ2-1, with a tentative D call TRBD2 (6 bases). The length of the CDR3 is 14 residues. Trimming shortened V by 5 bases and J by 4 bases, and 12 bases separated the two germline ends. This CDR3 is CASSRDFTYNEQFF. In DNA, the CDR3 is TGTGCCAGCAGTCGGGACTTCACTTACAATGAGCAGTTCTTC.

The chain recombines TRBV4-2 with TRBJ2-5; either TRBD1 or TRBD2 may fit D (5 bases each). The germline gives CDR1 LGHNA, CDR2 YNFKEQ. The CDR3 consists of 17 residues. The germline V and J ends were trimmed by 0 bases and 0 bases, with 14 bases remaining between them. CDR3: CASSQEGAQADQETQYF. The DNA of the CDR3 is TGTGCCAGCAGCCAAGAAGGGGCCCAAGCGGACCAAGAGACCCAGTACTTC.

CDR3 sequence: CASSPQRHPGTGRSDTQYF. CDR3 DNA sequence: TGTGCCAGCAGCCCTCAGCGGCACCCCGGGACAGGAAGATCAGATACGCAGTATTTT. The chain recombines TRBV9 with TRBJ2-3; TRBD1 matches at 8 bases. The ends lost 4 bases at V and 4 bases at J; junction bases unmatched: 20. CDR1 and CDR2 from the germline V gene are SGDLS and YYNGEE. The CDR3 runs to 19 residues. The variable domain in full, completed from reference TRBV9 and TRBJ2-3, reads DSGVTQTPKHLITATGQRVTLRCSPRSGDLSVYWYQQSLDQGLQFLIQYYNGEERAKGNILERFSAQQFPDLHSELNLSSLELGDSALYFCASSPQRHPGTGRSDTQYFGPGTRLTVL.

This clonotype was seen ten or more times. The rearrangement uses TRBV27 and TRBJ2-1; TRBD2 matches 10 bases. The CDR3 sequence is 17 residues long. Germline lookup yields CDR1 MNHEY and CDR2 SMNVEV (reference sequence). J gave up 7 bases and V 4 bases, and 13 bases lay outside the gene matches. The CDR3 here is CASSSRLQRGGDNEQFF. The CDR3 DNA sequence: TGTGCCAGCAGTTCCCGACTCCAGCGGGGGGGAGATAATGAGCAGTTCTTC.

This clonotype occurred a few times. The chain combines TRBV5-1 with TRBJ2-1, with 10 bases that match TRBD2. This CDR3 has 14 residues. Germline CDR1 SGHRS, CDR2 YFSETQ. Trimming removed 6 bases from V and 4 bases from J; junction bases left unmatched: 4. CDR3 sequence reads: CASTQGLAYNEQFF. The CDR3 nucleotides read TGCGCCAGCACCCAGGGACTAGCGTACAATGAGCAGTTCTTC.

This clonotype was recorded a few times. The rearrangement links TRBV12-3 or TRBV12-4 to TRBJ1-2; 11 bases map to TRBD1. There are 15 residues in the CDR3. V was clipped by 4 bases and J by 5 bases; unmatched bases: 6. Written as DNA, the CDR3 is TGTGCCAGCAGTTACGGACAGGGGGCGATATATGGCTACACCTTC. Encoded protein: CASSYGQGAIYGYTF.

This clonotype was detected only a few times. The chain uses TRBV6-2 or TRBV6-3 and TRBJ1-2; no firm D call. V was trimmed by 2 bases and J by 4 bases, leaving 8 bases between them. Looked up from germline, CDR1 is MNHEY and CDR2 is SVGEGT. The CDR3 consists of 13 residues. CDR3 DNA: TGTGCCAGCAGTTACGGAGGGTTCTATGGCTACACCTTC. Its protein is CASSYGGFYGYTF.

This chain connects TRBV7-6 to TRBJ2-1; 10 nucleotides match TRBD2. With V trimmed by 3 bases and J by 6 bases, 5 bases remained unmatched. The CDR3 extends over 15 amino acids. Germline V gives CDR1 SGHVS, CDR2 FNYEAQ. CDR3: CASSFSGGKGNEQFF. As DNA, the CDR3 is TGTGCCAGCAGCTTTAGCGGGGGGAAGGGCAATGAGCAGTTCTTC.

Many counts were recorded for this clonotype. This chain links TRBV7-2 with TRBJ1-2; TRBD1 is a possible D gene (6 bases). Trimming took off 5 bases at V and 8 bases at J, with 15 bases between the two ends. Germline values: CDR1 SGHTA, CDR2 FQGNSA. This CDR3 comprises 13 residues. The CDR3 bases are TGTGCCAGCAGCACACAGGGCGTGGGGGGCTACACCTTC. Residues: CASSTQGVGGYTF.

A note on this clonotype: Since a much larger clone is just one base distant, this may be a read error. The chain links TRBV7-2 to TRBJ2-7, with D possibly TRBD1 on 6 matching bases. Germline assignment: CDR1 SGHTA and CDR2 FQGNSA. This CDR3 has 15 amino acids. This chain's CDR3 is CAGRGQTAGTYEQYF. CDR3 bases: TGTGCCGGCAGGGGCCAGACGGCCGGAACCTACGAGCAGTACTTC.

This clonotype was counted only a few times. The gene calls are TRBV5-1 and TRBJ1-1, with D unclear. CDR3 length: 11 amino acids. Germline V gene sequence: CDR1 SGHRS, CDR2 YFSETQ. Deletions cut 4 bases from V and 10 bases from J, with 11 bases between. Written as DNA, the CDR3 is TGCGCCAGCAGCATTGGCCGGACAGCTTTCTTT. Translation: CASSIGRTAFF.

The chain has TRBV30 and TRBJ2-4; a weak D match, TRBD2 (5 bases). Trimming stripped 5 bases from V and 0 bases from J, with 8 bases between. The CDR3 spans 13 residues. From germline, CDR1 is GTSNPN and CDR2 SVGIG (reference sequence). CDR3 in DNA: TGTGCCTGGGACGGACTAGCCAAAAACATTCAGTACTTC. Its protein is CAWDGLAKNIQYF.

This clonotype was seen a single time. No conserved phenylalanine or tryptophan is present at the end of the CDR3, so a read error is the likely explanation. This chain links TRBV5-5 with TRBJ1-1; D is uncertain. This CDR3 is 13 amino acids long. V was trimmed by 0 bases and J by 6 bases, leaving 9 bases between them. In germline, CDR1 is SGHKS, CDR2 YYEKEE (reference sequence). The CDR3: CASSLGREPEAFC. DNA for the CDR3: TGTGCCAGCAGCTTGGGAAGGGAGCCTGAAGCTTTCTGT.

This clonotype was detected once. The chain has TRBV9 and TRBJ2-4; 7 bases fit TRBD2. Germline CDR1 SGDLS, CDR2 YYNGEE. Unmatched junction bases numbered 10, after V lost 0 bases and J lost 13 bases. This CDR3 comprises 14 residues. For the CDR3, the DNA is TGTGCCAGCAGCGTAGGACTAGCTTCGAATGAGCAGTACTTC. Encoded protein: CASSVGLASNEQYF.

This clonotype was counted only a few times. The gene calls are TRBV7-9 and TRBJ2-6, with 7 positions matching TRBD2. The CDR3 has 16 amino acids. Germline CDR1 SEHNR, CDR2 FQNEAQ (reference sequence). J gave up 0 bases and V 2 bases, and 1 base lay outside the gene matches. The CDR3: CASSLWGGSGANVLTF. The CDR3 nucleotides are TGTGCCAGCAGCTTATGGGGGGGCTCTGGGGCCAACGTCCTGACTTTC.

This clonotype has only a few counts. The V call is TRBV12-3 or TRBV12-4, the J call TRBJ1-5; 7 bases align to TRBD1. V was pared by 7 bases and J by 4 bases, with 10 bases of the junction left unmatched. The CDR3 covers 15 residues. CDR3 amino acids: CASTARETGNQPQHF. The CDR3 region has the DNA TGTGCCAGCACCGCCCGAGAGACAGGGAATCAGCCCCAGCATTTT.

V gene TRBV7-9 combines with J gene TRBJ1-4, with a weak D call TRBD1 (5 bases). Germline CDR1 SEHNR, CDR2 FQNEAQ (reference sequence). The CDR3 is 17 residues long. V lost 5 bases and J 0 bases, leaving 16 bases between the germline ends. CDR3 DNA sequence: TGTGCCAGCAGCCAGGCGGGGGGAAGAGCAACTAATGAAAAACTGTTTTTT. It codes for CASSQAGGRATNEKLFF.

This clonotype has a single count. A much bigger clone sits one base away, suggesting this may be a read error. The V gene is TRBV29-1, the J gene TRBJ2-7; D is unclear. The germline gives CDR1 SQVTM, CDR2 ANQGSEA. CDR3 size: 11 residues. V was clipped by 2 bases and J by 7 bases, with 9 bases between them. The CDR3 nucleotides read TGCAGCGTTGAACTTCGCGTTGAGCAGTACTTC. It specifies CSVELRVEQYF.

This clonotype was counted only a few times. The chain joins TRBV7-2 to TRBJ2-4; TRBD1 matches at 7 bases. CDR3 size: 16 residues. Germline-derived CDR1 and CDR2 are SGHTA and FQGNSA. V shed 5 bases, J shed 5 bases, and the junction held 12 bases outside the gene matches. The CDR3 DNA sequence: TGTGCCAGCAGCCGGACCAGATCAGGGGGTGAAAACATTCAGTACTTC. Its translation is CASSRTRSGGENIQYF.

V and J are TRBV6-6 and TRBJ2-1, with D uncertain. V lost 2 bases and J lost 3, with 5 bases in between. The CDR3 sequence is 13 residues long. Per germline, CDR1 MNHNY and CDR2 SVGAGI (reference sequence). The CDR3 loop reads CASSYPDYNEQFF. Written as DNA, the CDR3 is TGTGCCAGCAGTTACCCGGACTACAATGAGCAGTTCTTC.

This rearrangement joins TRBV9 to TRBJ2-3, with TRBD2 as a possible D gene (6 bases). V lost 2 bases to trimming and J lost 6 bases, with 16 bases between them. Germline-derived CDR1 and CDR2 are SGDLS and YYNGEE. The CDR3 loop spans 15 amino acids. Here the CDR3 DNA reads TGTGCCAGCAGCGTCCTCGGGAGTGTTGGGGATACGCAGTATTTT. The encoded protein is CASSVLGSVGDTQYF.

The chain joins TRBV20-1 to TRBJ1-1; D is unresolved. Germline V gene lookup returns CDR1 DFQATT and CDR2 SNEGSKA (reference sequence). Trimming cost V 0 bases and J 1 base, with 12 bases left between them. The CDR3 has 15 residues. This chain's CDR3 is CSARDRLGQNTEAFF. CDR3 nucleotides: TGCAGTGCTAGAGATCGTCTGGGTCAGAACACTGAAGCTTTCTTT.

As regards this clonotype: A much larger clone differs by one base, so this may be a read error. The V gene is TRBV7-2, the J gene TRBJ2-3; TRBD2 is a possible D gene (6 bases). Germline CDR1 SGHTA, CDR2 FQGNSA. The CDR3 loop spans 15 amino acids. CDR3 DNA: TGTGTCAGCAGCCCAGCGCAGCGGGCCACAGATACGCAGTATTTT. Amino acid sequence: CVSSPAQRATDTQYF.